This T cell receptor (beta chain) stems from a study of Ad26.COV2.S vaccination and SARS-CoV-2 variants. Study-wide context: Participants got Ad26.COV2.S intramuscularly, once or twice 56 days apart.

With respect to this clone: The antigen is undetermined.

Sequencing used immunoSEQ multiplex PCR; TCRdb keeps in-frame clones, though not all of them. Of around 450,000 clones listed, roughly 90% are singletons. Treatment reported: some 20 received Ad26.COV2.S at low or high dose, single or two shots; about 5 received placebo; per-sample allocation not given. Day 63 after the first injection of vaccine or placebo was the sampling time. The study, taken as a whole, reports: Individuals receiving vaccine had higher spike-specific TCR breadth than placebo recipients did.

The receptor's source is a person aged 18-60 years who received the Ad26.COV2.S COVID-19 vaccine or a placebo. Sequencing was performed on peripheral blood, taken in a trial of Ad26.COV2.S vaccine versus placebo.

Written as DNA, the CDR3 is TGTGCCAGCAGCGGTCGACCTATAGGGTCCTACGAGCAGTACTTC. Protein sequence: CASSGRPIGSYEQYF. This sequence joins TRBV27 and TRBJ2-7; D gene ambiguous. Trimming shortened V by 6 bases and J by 1 base, and 16 bases separated the two germline ends. The CDR3 is 15 amino acids. Germline V gene data show CDR1 as MNHEY and CDR2 as SMNVEV (reference sequence).